These 32 T cell receptor beta chains share one sample of origin, sequenced in a study of T cell changes during pregnancy in multiple sclerosis (dated by TCRdb to the late 2010s). Library preparation used the immunoSEQ multiplex PCR assay. Drawn from immuneACCESS, this table holds only the in-frame rearrangements with V and J called that TCRdb kept. Clones are partly lost; checked studies trace under half to an unresolved V gene and leave the rest unexplained. Counted in this sample were about 48,000 clones; 92% of them appeared once. The ten largest clones capture roughly 0.91% of the sample. The sample consisted of CD4+ T cells from peripheral blood mononuclear cells, taken in the second trimester of pregnancy. The receptors come from a female donor in good health, enrolled as a control in a pregnancy study.

This clone was seen once. This chain joins TRBV27 and TRBJ1-5; 9 bases fit TRBD1. V trimming: 6 bases; J trimming: 0 bases; junction bases outside the gene matches: 6. CDR3 length equals 16 residues. Germline loops: CDR1 MNHEY, CDR2 SMNVEV (reference sequence). CDR3 amino acids: CASRGTGFNSNQPQHF. CDR3 DNA: TGTGCCAGCAGGGGGACAGGGTTTAATAGCAATCAGCCCCAGCATTTT.

This chain joins TRBV6-1 and TRBJ2-7, with D possibly TRBD2 on 5 matching bases. V was shortened by 6 bases and J by 0 bases, with 12 bases between the two germline ends. Germline loops: CDR1 MNHNS, CDR2 SASEGT. The CDR3 spans 14 residues. This CDR3 is CASRTLEGSYEQYF. DNA of the CDR3: TGTGCCAGCAGGACCTTAGAGGGCTCCTACGAGCAGTACTTC.

The rearrangement joins TRBV15 to TRBJ1-5; maybe TRBD1 (6 bases). Germline loops: CDR1 LNHNV, CDR2 YYDKDF (reference sequence). V dropped 8 bases and J dropped 3 bases, with 11 bases sitting between them. CDR3 size: 13 residues. The DNA for the CDR3 is TGTGCCACCGACAGGCAGTACAATCAGCCCCAGCATTTT. Its translation is CATDRQYNQPQHF.

V gene TRBV5-1 combines with J gene TRBJ2-7, with D perhaps TRBD1 (6 bases). Germline lookup yields CDR1 SGHRS and CDR2 YFSETQ. The V end was cut by 1 base, the J end by 2 bases, with 19 bases between. The CDR3 consists of 17 residues. CDR3 loop: CASSLTLTGPQAYEQYF. DNA for the CDR3: TGCGCCAGCAGCTTGACCCTTACAGGGCCACAAGCCTACGAGCAGTACTTC.

The count of this clone is one. At one of its ends the junction is not consistent with the germline gene, which may arise from a read error. The rearrangement joins TRBV7-9 to TRBJ2-1; D unclear. The CDR3 runs 16 residues. CDR1 and CDR2 (germline): SEHNR, FQNEAQ (reference sequence). The CDR3 region is CASSNLASRSHNEQFF. Written as DNA, the CDR3 is TGTGCCAGCAGCAATTTAGCCTCCCGCTCCCACAATGAGCAGTTCTTC.

This chain uses TRBV5-1 with TRBJ2-2, with 8 positions matching TRBD2. The germline CDR1 and CDR2 sequences are SGHRS and YFSETQ. This CDR3 is 16 amino acids long. V lost 2 bases to trimming and J lost 3 bases; unmatched junction nucleotides: 6. DNA of the CDR3: TGCGCCAGCAGCTTAAGCGGGAGCGTGTACACCGGGGAGCTGTTTTTT. This sequence encodes CASSLSGSVYTGELFF. Full variable domain (rest looked up from reference TRBV5-1 and TRBJ2-2): KAGVTQTPRYLIKTRGQQVTLSCSPISGHRSVSWYQQTPGQGLQFLFEYFSETQRNKGNFPGRFSGRQFSNSRSEMNVSTLELGDSALYLCASSLSGSVYTGELFFGEGSRLTVL.

The CDR3 DNA is TGTGCCGCCCGATCGGCCAGCGGGGTGAACACCGGGGAGCTGTTTTTT. It codes for CAARSASGVNTGELFF. V gene TRBV7-8 combines with J gene TRBJ2-2, with 7 nucleotides matching TRBD2. Germline trimming cut 11 bases from V and 1 base from J; bases unmatched to any gene: 13. This CDR3 comprises 16 residues. Germline loops: CDR1 SGHVS, CDR2 FQNEAQ.

The chain recombines TRBV5-4 with TRBJ2-1, with 8 bases matching TRBD1. The CDR3 contains 16 residues. J was trimmed by 5 bases and V by 2 bases; bases with no gene match: 9. CDR1 SGHNT and CDR2 YYREEE come from the germline V gene (reference sequence). The CDR3 DNA follows: TGTGCCAGCAGCTTCCGACATACAGGGGGAAACAATGAGCAGTTCTTC. Its translation: CASSFRHTGGNNEQFF. Together with reference TRBV5-4 and TRBJ2-1, the CDR3 gives the full variable domain: ETGVTQSPTHLIKTRGQQVTLRCSSQSGHNTVSWYQQALGQGPQFIFQYYREEENGRGNFPPRFSGLQFPNYSSELNVNALELDDSALYLCASSFRHTGGNNEQFFGPGTRLTVL.

This clone was detected only once. The chain carries TRBV7-2 and TRBJ2-2; a weak D match, TRBD1 (5 bases). CDR3 length equals 13 residues. Germline V gene sequence: CDR1 SGHTA, CDR2 FQGNSA. The V and J ends lost 6 bases and 1 base respectively, with 6 bases between them. This chain's CDR3 is CASRGRNTGELFF. For the CDR3, the DNA is TGTGCCAGCAGGGGGCGGAACACCGGGGAGCTGTTTTTT.

The rearrangement uses TRBV6-5 and TRBJ1-1, with TRBD1 matching over 9 bases. CDR3 length equals 14 residues. V gave up 4 bases and J gave up 4 bases; unmatched junction bases: 4. The germline CDR1 and CDR2 sequences are MNHEY and SVGAGI. The CDR3 bases are TGTGCCAGCAGTTCCACAGGGGGCGCCACTGAAGCTTTCTTT. Its protein is CASSSTGGATEAFF.

This clone showed up just a few times. The chain is built from TRBV19 and TRBJ1-5; D possibly corresponds to TRBD1 (5 bases). Germline lookup yields CDR1 LNHDA and CDR2 SQIVND (reference sequence). The V and J ends lost 7 bases and 4 bases respectively, with 14 bases between them. This CDR3 has 14 amino acids. The CDR3 is CASNRPFPNQPQHF. The CDR3 bases are TGTGCCAGTAACAGGCCTTTCCCTAATCAGCCCCAGCATTTT.

As for this clone: Other DNA sequences in the same sample also yield this CDR3. This rearrangement joins TRBV6-1 to TRBJ2-7; the match to TRBD1 covers 10 bases. J lost 4 bases, V lost 5 bases, and 2 bases had no gene match. The CDR3 totals 13 residues. Per the germline V gene, CDR1 is MNHNS and CDR2 is SASEGT. The CDR3 here is CASSRDRGYEQYF. The CDR3 nucleotides are TGTGCCAGCAGTCGGGACAGGGGATACGAGCAGTACTTC.

The chain joins TRBV6-5 to TRBJ1-1; TRBD1 is a possible D gene (5 bases). The CDR3 is 13 residues long. Trimming stripped 8 bases from V and 5 bases from J, with 15 bases between. CDR1 is MNHEY and CDR2 is SVGAGI in the germline V gene. The CDR3, as DNA: TGTGCCAGCTCCGAGGAGGGGCGGACTGAAGCTTTCTTT. Protein product: CASSEEGRTEAFF.

This clone appeared once. V and J are TRBV7-8 and TRBJ1-6; D possibly corresponds to TRBD1 (5 bases). The CDR3 loop spans 15 amino acids. Germline V CDR1 and CDR2: SGHVS, FQNEAQ. The V gene lost 5 bases and the J gene lost 7 bases, with 15 bases spanning the gap. Here the CDR3 DNA reads TGTGCCAGCAGCACCGCCCGACAGATCAATTCACCCCTCCACTTT. Translation: CASSTARQINSPLHF.

This chain connects TRBV5-4 to TRBJ2-3; D perhaps matches TRBD1 (5 bases). The CDR3 extends over 15 amino acids. V gave up 3 bases and J gave up 2 bases, with 13 bases separating them. Germline CDR1 SGHNT, CDR2 YYREEE (reference sequence). CDR3 sequence: CASSWGGIYTDTQYF. The CDR3 DNA follows: TGTGCCAGCAGCTGGGGCGGAATTTACACAGATACGCAGTATTTT. The full variable domain, completed using reference TRBV5-4 and TRBJ2-3, is ETGVTQSPTHLIKTRGQQVTLRCSSQSGHNTVSWYQQALGQGPQFIFQYYREEENGRGNFPPRFSGLQFPNYSSELNVNALELDDSALYLCASSWGGIYTDTQYFGPGTRLTVL.

For the CDR3, the DNA is TGTGCCAGCAGCCCGGGGTGGGGGGGAGAGACCCAGTACTTC. Translation gives CASSPGWGGETQYF. The chain employs TRBV9 and TRBJ2-5; 7 bases agree with TRBD2. Trimming removed 4 bases from V and 4 bases from J; junction bases left unmatched: 7. The CDR3 runs 14 residues. Germline assignment: CDR1 SGDLS and CDR2 YYNGEE.

V and J are TRBV5-6 and TRBJ1-3, with TRBD1 matching 10 bases. The CDR3 sequence is 14 residues long. Losses at the gene ends were 0 bases for V and 11 bases for J; bases not matched to a gene: 5. From germline, CDR1 is SGHDT and CDR2 YYEEEE. For the CDR3, the DNA is TGTGCCAGCAGCTTGGCTGGGACAGGGGATCCCATATATTTT. Translating it yields CASSLAGTGDPIYF.

This clone was detected only once. The chain recombines TRBV4-1 with TRBJ1-4; D perhaps matches TRBD1 (5 bases). V lost 4 bases to trimming and J lost 7 bases, with 10 bases between them. CDR3 length: 13 residues. The germline V gene has CDR1 MGHRA and CDR2 YSYEKL. The CDR3 nucleotides are TGCGCCAGCAGCCCTCCAGGGATTGAAAAACTGTTTTTT. This gives the protein CASSPPGIEKLFF.

The CDR3 protein is CASSVDGSSTDTQYF. Here the CDR3 DNA reads TGTGCCAGCAGCGTAGACGGGTCGAGCACAGATACGCAGTATTTT. The chain employs TRBV9 and TRBJ2-3; D is undetermined. Trimming stripped 0 bases from V and 0 bases from J, with 8 bases between. CDR3 length: 15 residues. In germline, CDR1 is SGDLS, CDR2 YYNGEE.

This clone was detected a few times. This rearrangement joins TRBV10-2 to TRBJ2-7; D remains unclear. Deletions cut 4 bases from V and 2 bases from J, with 9 bases between. The CDR3 consists of 13 residues. In germline, CDR1 is WSHSY, CDR2 SAAADI. CDR3 in amino acids: CASSGVAAYEQYF. The CDR3 nucleotides are TGCGCCAGCAGTGGGGTCGCGGCCTACGAGCAGTACTTC.

This clone has just a few counts. The rearrangement joins TRBV10-3 to TRBJ2-7, with D unclear. The CDR3 has 10 residues. Germline CDR1 and CDR2: ENHRY and SYGVKD. The CDR3 reads CAQRSYEQYF. CDR3 nucleotides: TGTGCGCAACGCAGCTACGAGCAGTACTTC.

The V call is TRBV28, the J call TRBJ2-5; D uncertain. The CDR3 contains 13 residues. Germline V gives CDR1 MDHEN, CDR2 SYDVKM. The ends were cut back, 3 bases at V and 2 bases at J, with 7 bases in the middle. The CDR3 nucleotides read TGTGCCAGCAGTTTTTTCTTTCAAGAGACCCAGTACTTC. The encoded protein is CASSFFFQETQYF. The full variable domain, its missing parts supplied by reference TRBV28 and TRBJ2-5, is DVKVTQSSRYLVKRTGEKVFLECVQDMDHENMFWYRQDPGLGLRLIYFSYDVKMKEKGDIPEGYSVSREKKERFSLILESASTNQTSMYLCASSFFFQETQYFGPGTRLLVL.

The chain recombines TRBV5-6 with TRBJ2-3, with 9 bases aligning to TRBD1. This CDR3 comprises 15 residues. V trimming: 3 bases; J trimming: 2 bases; junction bases outside the gene matches: 4. The germline CDR1 and CDR2 sequences are SGHDT and YYEEEE. CDR3 residues: CASSSGTGYTDTQYF. DNA for the CDR3: TGTGCCAGCAGCTCCGGGACAGGGTACACAGATACGCAGTATTTT. Using reference TRBV5-6 and TRBJ2-3 for the parts outside the CDR3, the full variable domain is DAGVTQSPTHLIKTRGQQVTLRCSPKSGHDTVSWYQQALGQGPQFIFQYYEEEERQRGNFPDRFSGHQFPNYSSELNVNALLLGDSALYLCASSSGTGYTDTQYFGPGTRLTVL.

The CDR3 region is CASSRGLAGGTEETQYF. The CDR3 DNA reads as TGTGCCAGCAGCAGGGGACTAGCGGGAGGGACCGAGGAGACCCAGTACTTC. This sequence joins TRBV9 and TRBJ2-5; 16 bases are a match to TRBD2. In germline, CDR1 is SGDLS, CDR2 YYNGEE. The CDR3 is made up of 17 amino acids. Germline trimming cut 4 bases from V and 5 bases from J; bases unmatched to any gene: 8.

The chain carries TRBV2 and TRBJ2-1; 10 nucleotides match TRBD2. The CDR3 length is 14 residues. Trimming removed 4 bases from V and 10 bases from J; junction bases left unmatched: 7. CDR1 is SNHLY and CDR2 is FYNNEI in the germline V gene. The CDR3 DNA reads as TGTGCCAGCAGTGGAGAGCGGGAGGGTTTCGAGCAGTTCTTC. Translating it yields CASSGEREGFEQFF. Based on the CDR3 plus reference TRBV2 and TRBJ2-1, the full variable domain is EPEVTQTPSHQVTQMGQEVILRCVPISNHLYFYWYRQILGQKVEFLVSFYNNEISEKSEIFDDQFSVERPDGSNFTLKIRSTKLEDSAMYFCASSGEREGFEQFFGPGTRLTVL.

This sequence joins TRBV4-1 and TRBJ2-3; no definite D call. The CDR3 is 13 amino acids. Trimming stripped 3 bases from V and 3 bases from J, with 7 bases between. The germline gives CDR1 MGHRA, CDR2 YSYEKL. DNA of the CDR3: TGCGCCAGCAGCCATATAGCAACAGATACGCAGTATTTT. Its protein is CASSHIATDTQYF.

The chain uses TRBV11-1 and TRBJ1-2, with TRBD1 identical over 8 bases. Looked up from germline, CDR1 is SGHAT and CDR2 is FQDESV (reference sequence). This CDR3 has 13 residues. Germline trimming cut 5 bases from V and 8 bases from J; bases unmatched to any gene: 7. In DNA, the CDR3 is TGTGCCAGCAGCCCCTCAGGGGGCGGGGGCTACACCTTC. It yields the protein CASSPSGGGGYTF.

This clone showed up just once. The rearrangement links TRBV29-1 to TRBJ2-7; 10 bases agree with TRBD1. Germline V gives CDR1 SQVTM, CDR2 ANQGSEA. V trimming: 6 bases; J trimming: 6 bases; junction bases outside the gene matches: 2. This CDR3 has 11 residues. The CDR3 sequence is CSVDRGSEQYF. Written as DNA, the CDR3 is TGCAGCGTGGACAGGGGGTCCGAGCAGTACTTC.

The rearrangement links TRBV15 to TRBJ2-3; D perhaps matches TRBD1 (6 bases). The CDR3 totals 17 residues. Trimming cost V 5 bases and J 4 bases, with 22 bases left between them. Germline loops: CDR1 LNHNV, CDR2 YYDKDF (reference sequence). The CDR3 DNA reads TGTGCCACCAGCTCACAACAGGGTTTTGGGGTCGCAGATACGCAGTATTTT. This translates into CATSSQQGFGVADTQYF.

This clone has only one observation. This sequence joins TRBV6-1 and TRBJ2-1; D ambiguous. The CDR3 is 13 amino acids. V was clipped by 7 bases and J by 4 bases, with 11 bases between them. Looked up from germline, CDR1 is MNHNS and CDR2 is SASEGT. The CDR3 reads CASKAISYNEQFF. The DNA for the CDR3 is TGTGCCAGCAAAGCTATCTCTTACAATGAGCAGTTCTTC.

The J gene is TRBJ2-7, the V gene TRBV4-3, with 9 bases aligning to TRBD2. The CDR3 totals 17 residues. The V gene's germline CDR1 is LGHNA and CDR2 YSLEER. V was pared by 1 base and J by 2 bases, with 9 bases of the junction left unmatched. CDR3 protein: CASSQVQGLAGPYEQYF. DNA for the CDR3: TGCGCCAGCAGCCAAGTGCAGGGCCTAGCGGGACCCTACGAGCAGTACTTC.

The genes are TRBV19 and TRBJ2-7; 9 nucleotides agree with TRBD1. The CDR3 has 14 amino acids. V dropped 6 bases and J dropped 4; count of bases not matched to a gene: 7. Germline lookup yields CDR1 LNHDA and CDR2 SQIVND (reference sequence). CDR3 in DNA: TGTGCCAGTAGGTACGGACAGGGGAAATACGAGCAGTACTTC. Its translation is CASRYGQGKYEQYF.